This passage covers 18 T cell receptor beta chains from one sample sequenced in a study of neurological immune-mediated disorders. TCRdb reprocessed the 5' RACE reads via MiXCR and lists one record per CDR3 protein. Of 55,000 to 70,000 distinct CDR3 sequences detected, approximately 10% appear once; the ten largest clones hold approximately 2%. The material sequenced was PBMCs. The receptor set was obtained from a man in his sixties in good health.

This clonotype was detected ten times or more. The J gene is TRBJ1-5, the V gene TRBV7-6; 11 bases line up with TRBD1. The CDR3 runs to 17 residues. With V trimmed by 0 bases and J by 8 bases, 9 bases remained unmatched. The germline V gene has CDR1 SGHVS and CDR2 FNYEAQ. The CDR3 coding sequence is TGTGCCAGCAGCTTAGCGAGCGAGGGACAGGGGGTTGAGCCCCAGCATTTT. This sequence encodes CASSLASEGQGVEPQHF.

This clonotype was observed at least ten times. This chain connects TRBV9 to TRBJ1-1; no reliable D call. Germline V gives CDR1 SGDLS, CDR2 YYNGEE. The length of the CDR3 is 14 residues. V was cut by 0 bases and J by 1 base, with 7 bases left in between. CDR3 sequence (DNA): TGTGCCAGCAGCGTAGCTGCAGGGAACACTGAAGCTTTCTTT. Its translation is CASSVAAGNTEAFF.

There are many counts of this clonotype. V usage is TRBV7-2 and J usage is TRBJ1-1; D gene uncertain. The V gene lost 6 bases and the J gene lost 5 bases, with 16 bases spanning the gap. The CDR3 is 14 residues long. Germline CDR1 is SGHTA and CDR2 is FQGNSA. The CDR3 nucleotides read TGTGCCAGCAGGCTGGACGGCAGAGGGACTGAAGCTTTCTTT. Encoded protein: CASRLDGRGTEAFF.

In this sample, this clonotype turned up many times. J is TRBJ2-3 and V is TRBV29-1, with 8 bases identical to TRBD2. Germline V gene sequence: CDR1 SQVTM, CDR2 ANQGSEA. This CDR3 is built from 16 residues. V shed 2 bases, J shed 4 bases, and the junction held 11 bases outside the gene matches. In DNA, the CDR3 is TGCAGCGTTGAAATTGCGGGGGGTATAAGAGCAGATACGCAGTATTTT. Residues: CSVEIAGGIRADTQYF.

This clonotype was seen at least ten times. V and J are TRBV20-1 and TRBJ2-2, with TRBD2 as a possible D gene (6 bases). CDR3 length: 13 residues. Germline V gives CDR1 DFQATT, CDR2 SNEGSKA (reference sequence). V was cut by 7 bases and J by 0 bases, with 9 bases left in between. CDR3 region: CSGEAPNTGELFF. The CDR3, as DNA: TGCAGTGGGGAGGCCCCGAACACCGGGGAGCTGTTTTTT.

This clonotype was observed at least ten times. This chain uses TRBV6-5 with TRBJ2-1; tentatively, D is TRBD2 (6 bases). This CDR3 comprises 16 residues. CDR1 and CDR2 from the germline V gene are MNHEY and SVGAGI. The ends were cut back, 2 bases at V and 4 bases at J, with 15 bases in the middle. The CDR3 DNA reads TGTGCCAGCAGTTACGGGCGCAGGACTACTTACAATGAGCAGTTCTTC. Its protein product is CASSYGRRTTYNEQFF.

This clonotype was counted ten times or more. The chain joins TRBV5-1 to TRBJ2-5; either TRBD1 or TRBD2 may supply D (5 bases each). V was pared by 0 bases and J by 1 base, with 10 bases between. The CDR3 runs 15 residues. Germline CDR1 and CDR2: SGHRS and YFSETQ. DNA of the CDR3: TGCGCCAGCAGCTTGGGGGCCGGGACCCAAGAGACCCAGTACTTC. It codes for CASSLGAGTQETQYF.

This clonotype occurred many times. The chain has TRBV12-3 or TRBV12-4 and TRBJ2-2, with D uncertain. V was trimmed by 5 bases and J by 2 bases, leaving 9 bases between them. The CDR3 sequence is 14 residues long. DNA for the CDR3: TGTGCCAGCAGTCTCCAGTCTAACACCGGGGAGCTGTTTTTT. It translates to CASSLQSNTGELFF.

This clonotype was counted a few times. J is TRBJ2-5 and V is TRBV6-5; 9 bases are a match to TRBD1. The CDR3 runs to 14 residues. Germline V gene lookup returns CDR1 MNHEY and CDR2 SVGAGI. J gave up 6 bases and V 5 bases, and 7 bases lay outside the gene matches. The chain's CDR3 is CASSPRTGAKTQYF. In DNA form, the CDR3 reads TGTGCCAGCAGTCCTCGGACAGGGGCAAAGACCCAGTACTTC.

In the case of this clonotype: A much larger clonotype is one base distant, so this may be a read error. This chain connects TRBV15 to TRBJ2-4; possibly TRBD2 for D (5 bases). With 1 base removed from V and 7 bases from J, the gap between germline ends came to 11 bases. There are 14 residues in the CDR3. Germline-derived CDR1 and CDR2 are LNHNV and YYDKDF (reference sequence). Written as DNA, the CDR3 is TGTGCCACCAGCAGAGCAGCGGTCGGGAACATTCAGTACTTC. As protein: CATSRAAVGNIQYF.

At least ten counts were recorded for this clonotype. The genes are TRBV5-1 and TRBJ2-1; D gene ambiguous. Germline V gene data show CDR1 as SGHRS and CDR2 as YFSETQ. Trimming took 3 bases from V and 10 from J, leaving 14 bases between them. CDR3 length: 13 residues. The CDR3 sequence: CASSSTPAREQFF. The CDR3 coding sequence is TGCGCCAGCAGCTCCACACCCGCTAGAGAGCAGTTCTTC.

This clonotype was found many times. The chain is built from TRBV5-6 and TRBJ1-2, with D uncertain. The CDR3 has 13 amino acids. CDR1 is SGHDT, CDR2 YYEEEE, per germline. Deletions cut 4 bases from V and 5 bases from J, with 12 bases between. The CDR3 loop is CASSPDGVYGYTF. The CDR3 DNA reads TGTGCCAGCAGCCCGGACGGAGTTTATGGCTACACCTTC.

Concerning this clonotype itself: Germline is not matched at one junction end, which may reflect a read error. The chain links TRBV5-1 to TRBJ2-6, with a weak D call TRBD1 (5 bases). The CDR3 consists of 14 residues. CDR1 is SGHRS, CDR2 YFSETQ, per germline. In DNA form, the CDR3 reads TGCGACAGCAGCCCTCATTCTGGGGCCAAAGTCCTGACTTTC. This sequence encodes CDSSPHSGAKVLTF. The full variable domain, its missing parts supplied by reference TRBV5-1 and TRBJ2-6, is KAGVTQTPRYLIKTRGQQVTLSCSPISGHRSVSWYQQTPGQGLQFLFEYFSETQRNKGNFPGRFSGRQFSNSRSEMNVSTLELGDSALYLCDSSPHSGAKVLTFGAGSRLTVL.

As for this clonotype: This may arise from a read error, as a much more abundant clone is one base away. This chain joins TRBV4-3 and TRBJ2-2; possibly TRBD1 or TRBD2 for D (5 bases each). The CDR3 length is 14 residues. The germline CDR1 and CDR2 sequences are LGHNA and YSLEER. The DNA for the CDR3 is TGCGCCAGCAGCCAAGAGGTTGGGGCTGGGGAGCTGTTATTT. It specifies CASSQEVGAGELLF.

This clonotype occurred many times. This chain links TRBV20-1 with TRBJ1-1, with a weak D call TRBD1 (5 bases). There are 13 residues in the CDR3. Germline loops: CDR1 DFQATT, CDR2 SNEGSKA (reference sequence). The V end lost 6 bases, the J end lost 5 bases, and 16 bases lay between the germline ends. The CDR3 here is CSAPGGVYTEAFF. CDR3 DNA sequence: TGCAGTGCCCCCGGGGGGGTCTATACTGAAGCTTTCTTT.

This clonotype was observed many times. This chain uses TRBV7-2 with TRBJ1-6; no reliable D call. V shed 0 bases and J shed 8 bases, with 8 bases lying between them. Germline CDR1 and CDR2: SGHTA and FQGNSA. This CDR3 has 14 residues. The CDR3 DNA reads TGTGCCAGCAGCTTAGCAATTGGGGATTCACCCCTCCACTTT. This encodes CASSLAIGDSPLHF.

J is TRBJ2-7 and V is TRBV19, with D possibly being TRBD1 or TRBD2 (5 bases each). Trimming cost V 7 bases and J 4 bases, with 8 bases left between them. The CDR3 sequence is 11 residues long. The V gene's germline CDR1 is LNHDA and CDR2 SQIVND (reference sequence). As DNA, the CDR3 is TGTGCCAGTAAAGAGGGGTACGAGCAGTACTTC. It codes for CASKEGYEQYF.

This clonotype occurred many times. CDR3 sequence (DNA): TGTGCCAGCAGTTCCCTCCCATTTGAAGCTTTCTTT. This encodes CASSSLPFEAFF. The gene calls are TRBV28 and TRBJ1-1; D remains unclear. The CDR3 is 12 amino acids. V lost 4 bases and J 7 bases, leaving 10 bases between the germline ends. Germline-derived CDR1 and CDR2 are MDHEN and SYDVKM.